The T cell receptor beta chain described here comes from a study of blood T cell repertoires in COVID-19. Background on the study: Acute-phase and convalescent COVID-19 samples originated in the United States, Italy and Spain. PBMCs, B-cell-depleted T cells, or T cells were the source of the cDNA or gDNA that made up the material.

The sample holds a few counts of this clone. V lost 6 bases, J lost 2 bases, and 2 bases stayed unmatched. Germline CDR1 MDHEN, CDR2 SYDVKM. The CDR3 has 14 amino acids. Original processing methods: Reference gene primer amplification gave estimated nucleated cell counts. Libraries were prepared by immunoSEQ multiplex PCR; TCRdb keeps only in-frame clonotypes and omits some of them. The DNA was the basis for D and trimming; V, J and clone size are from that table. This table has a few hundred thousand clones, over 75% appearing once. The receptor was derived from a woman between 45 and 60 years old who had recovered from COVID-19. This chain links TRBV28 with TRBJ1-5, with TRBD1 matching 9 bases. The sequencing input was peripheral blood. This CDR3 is CASRDRGGNQPQHF. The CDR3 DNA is TGTGCCAGCAGGGACAGGGGTGGCAATCAGCCCCAGCATTTT.